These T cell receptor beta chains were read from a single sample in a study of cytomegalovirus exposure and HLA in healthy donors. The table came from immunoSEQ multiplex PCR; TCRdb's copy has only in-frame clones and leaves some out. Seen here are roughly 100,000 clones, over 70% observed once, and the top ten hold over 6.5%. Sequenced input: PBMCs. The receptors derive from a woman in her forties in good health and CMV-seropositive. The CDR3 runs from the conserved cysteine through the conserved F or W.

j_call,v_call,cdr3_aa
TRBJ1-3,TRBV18,CASSPSRGSLNTIYF
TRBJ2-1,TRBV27,CASSLSILDRAIGEQFF
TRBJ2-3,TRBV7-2,CASSLAGRTDTQYF
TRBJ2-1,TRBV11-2,CASSRLERTFTNEQFF
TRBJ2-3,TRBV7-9,CASSFTGAGTQYF
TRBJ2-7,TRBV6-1,CASSGSMGGYEQYF
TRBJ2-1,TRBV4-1,CASSQDRRAGYNEQFF
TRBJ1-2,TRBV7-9,CASSLALTGGHGYTF
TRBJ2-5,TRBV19,CASSIGWGPTQETQYF
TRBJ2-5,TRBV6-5,CASSYSEQVQETQYF
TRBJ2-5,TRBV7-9,CASSLWGGRYQETQYF
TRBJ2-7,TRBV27,CASRGTSGYEQYF
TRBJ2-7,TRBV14,CASSQMGLYYEQYF
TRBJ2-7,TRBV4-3,CASSQGDSSYEQYF
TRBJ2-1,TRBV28,CASSTTQIRLAGVFNEQFF
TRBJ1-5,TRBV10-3,CAISEPGQGASNQPQHF
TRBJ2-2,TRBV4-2,CASSQSVGELFF
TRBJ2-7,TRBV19,CASSISDEQYF
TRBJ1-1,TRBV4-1,CASSSHRPGGDIEAFF
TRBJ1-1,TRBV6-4,CASSETGYHTEAFF
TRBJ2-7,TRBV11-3,CASTLSTSGLYEQYF
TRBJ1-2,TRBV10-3,CAISEDDRGYGYTF
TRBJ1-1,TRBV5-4,CASSRDRVGNEAFF
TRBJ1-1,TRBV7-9,CASSLILSNTEAFF
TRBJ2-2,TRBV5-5,CASTRGLAGAGELFF
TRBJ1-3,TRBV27,CASSRTGAGDTIYF
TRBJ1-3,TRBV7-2,CASSFSLRGFSGSTIYF
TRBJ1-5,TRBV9,CASSVGTGFDQDQPQHF
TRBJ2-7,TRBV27,CASSFQGHYEQYF
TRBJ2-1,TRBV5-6,CASSPGTVYNEQFF
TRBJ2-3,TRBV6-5,CASSFRGGIRDTQYF
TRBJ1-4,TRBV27,CASSWRWGQINEKLFF
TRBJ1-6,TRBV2,CASSPTGVSSPLHF
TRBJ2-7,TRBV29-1,CSVAPEVGYEQYF
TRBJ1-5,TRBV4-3,CASSQDSGDQPQHF
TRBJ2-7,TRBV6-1,CASSDSSRGRGPEQYF
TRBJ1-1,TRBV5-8,CASSLGGRYTEAFF
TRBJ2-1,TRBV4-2,CASSQDQGDRGNNEQFF
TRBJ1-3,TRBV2,CAREGPSGNTIYF
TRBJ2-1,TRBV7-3,CSSSLGLAGGIDEQFF
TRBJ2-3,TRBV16,CASSLGTSLRTDTQYF
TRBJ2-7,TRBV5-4,CASSRQGPTYEQYF